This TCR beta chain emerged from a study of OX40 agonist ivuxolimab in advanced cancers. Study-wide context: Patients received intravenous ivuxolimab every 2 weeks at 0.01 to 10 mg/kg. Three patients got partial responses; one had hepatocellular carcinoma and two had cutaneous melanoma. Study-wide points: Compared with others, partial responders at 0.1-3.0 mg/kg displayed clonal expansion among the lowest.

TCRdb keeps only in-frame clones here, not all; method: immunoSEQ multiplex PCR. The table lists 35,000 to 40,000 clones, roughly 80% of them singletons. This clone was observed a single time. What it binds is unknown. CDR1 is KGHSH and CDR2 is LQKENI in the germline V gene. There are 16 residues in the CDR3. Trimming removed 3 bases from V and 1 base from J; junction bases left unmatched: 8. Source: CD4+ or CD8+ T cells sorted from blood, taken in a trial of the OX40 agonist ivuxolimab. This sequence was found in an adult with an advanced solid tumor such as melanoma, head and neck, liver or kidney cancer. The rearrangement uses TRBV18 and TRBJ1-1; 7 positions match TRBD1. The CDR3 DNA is TGTGCCAGCTCACCTTCCCAACAGGGGAGGAACACTGAAGCTTTCTTT. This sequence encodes CASSPSQQGRNTEAFF.